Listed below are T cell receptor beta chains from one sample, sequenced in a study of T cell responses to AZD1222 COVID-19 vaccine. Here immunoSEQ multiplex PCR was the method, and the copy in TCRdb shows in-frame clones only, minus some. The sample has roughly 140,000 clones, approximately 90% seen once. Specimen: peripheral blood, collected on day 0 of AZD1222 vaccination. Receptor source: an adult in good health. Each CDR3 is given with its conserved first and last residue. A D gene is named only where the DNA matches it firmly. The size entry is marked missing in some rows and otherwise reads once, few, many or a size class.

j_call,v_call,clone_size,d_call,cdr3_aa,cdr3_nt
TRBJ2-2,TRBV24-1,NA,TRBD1,CATIPARQGDTGELFF,TGTGCCACGATCCCAGCGAGACAGGGAGACACCGGGGAGCTGTTTTTT
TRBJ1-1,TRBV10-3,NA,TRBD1,CAIGRDSRVGGTEAFF,TGTGCCATCGGGCGGGACAGTCGAGTAGGGGGGACTGAAGCTTTCTTT
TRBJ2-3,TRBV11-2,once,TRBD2,CASSFFRTSGSGDTQYF,TGTGCCAGCAGCTTTTTTCGGACTAGCGGGAGCGGGGATACGCAGTATTTT
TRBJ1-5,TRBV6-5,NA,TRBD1,CASRGQGGQPQHF,TGTGCCAGCAGGGGACAGGGAGGTCAGCCCCAGCATTTT
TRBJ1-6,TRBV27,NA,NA,CASSVQAGASPLHF,TGTGCCAGCAGCGTACAGGCAGGGGCTTCACCCCTCCACTTT
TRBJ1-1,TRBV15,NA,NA,CATSRGGRGNTEAFF,TGTGCCACCAGCAGAGGGGGGCGCGGTAACACTGAAGCTTTCTTT
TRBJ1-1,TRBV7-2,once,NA,CASSLAGGMGTEAFF,TGTGCCAGCAGCTTAGCGGGGGGGATGGGCACTGAAGCTTTCTTT
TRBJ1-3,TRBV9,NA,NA,CASSVGSQHSGNTIYF,TGTGCCAGCAGCGTAGGCTCACAGCACTCTGGAAACACCATATATTTT
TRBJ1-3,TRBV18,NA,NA,CASSPLVGSQNRGSGNTIYF,TGTGCCAGCTCACCACTGGTAGGAAGCCAGAACCGGGGCTCTGGAAACACCATATATTTT
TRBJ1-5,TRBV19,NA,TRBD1,CASSMGQSNQPQHF,TGTGCCAGTAGTATGGGACAGAGCAATCAGCCCCAGCATTTT
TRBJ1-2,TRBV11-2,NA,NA,CASSLGGSYGYTF,TGTGCCAGCAGCTTGGGGGGATCCTATGGCTACACCTTC
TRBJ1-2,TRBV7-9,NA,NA,CASSRRELDYGYTF,TGTGCCAGCAGTAGACGGGAGCTTGATTATGGCTACACCTTC
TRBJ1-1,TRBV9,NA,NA,CASSVVQGNTEAFF,TGTGCCAGCAGCGTAGTTCAGGGGAACACTGAAGCTTTCTTT
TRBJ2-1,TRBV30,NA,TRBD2,CAWSSGLAGEQFF,TGTGCCTGGTCTTCGGGACTAGCGGGCGAGCAGTTCTTC
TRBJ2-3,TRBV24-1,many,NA,CATSDTGSWTDTQYF,TGTGCCACCAGTGATACAGGCTCATGGACAGATACGCAGTATTTT
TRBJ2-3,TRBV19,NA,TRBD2,CASSIIAGADTQYF,TGTGCCAGTAGTATCATAGCGGGGGCAGATACGCAGTATTTT
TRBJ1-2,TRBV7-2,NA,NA,CASSAGTNYGYTF,TGTGCCAGCAGCGCCGGGACTAACTATGGCTACACCTTC
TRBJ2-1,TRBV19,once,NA,CASSMEDGYPYNEQFF,TGTGCCAGTAGTATGGAAGACGGGTACCCCTACAATGAGCAGTTCTTC
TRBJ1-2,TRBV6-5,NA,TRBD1,CASSSGQGRGYTF,TGTGCCAGCAGTTCCGGACAGGGTCGGGGCTACACCTTC
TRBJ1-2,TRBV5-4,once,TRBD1,CASSGDRAYGYTF,TGTGCCAGCAGCGGGGACAGGGCGTATGGCTACACCTTC
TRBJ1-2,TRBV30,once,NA,CALSGGGYGYTF,TGTGCCCTAAGCGGGGGTGGCTATGGCTACACCTTC
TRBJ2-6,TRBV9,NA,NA,CASSRGTPLSSGANVLTF,TGTGCCAGCAGCAGGGGGACCCCTTTGAGCTCTGGGGCCAACGTCCTGACTTTC
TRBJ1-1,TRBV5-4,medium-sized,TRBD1,CASSPRTGGNTEAFF,TGTGCCAGCAGCCCTAGGACAGGGGGTAACACTGAAGCTTTCTTT
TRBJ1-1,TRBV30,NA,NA,CACAGMNTEAFF,TGTGCCTGCGCAGGGATGAACACTGAAGCTTTCTTT
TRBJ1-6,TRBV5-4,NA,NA,CASSSRGNSPLHF,TGTGCCAGCAGCAGTCGGGGTAATTCACCCCTCCACTTT
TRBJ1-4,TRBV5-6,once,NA,CASSLLNEAHKLFF,TGTGCCAGCAGCTTGTTAAACGAGGCCCATAAACTGTTTTTT
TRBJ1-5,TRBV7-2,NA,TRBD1,CASSPRTGQQPQHF,TGTGCCAGCAGCCCCAGGACAGGGCAGCAGCCCCAGCATTTT
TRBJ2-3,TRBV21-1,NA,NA,CASSSFLTSLYTDTQYF,TGTGCCAGCAGCAGCTTCTTGACTAGCTTATACACAGATACGCAGTATTTT
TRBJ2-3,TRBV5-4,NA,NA,CASSPRMQGGTDTQYF,TGTGCCAGCAGCCCAAGGATGCAGGGAGGCACAGATACGCAGTATTTT
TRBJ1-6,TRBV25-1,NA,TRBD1,CASRGDSYNSPLHF,TGTGCCAGCAGGGGGGACAGCTATAATTCACCCCTCCACTTT
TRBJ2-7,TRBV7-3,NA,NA,CASSLRLDEQYF,TGTGCCAGCAGCCTTCGACTCGACGAGCAGTACTTC
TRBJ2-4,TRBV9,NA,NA,CASSVLGHGTKNIQYF,TGTGCCAGCAGCGTACTGGGGCATGGGACCAAAAACATTCAGTACTTC
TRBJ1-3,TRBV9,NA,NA,CASSVATGNTIYF,TGTGCCAGCAGCGTAGCTACGGGAAACACCATATATTTT
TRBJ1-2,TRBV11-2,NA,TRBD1,CASSIPGQSYGYTF,TGTGCCAGCAGCATACCGGGACAGAGCTATGGCTACACCTTC
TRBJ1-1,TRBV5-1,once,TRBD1,CASSRQGPANTEAFF,TGCGCCAGCAGCCGACAGGGGCCAGCGAACACTGAAGCTTTCTTT
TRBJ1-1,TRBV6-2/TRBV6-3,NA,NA,CASSSAGRGSNTEAFF,TGTGCCAGCAGTTCAGCGGGGCGGGGGTCGAACACTGAAGCTTTCTTT
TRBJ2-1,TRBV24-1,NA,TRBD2,CATHSGTRNHEQFF,TGTGCCACCCACTCCGGGACTAGAAACCATGAGCAGTTCTTC
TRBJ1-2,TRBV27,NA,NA,CASSLTGWDGYTF,TGTGCCAGCAGTTTAACAGGGTGGGATGGCTACACCTTC
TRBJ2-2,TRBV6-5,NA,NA,CASSYSNQANTGELFF,TGTGCCAGCAGTTACTCGAACCAGGCGAACACCGGGGAGCTGTTTTTT
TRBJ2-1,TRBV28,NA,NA,CASSRTLTTPAFF,TGTGCCAGCAGTCGGACGTTGACGACTCCCGCGTTCTTC
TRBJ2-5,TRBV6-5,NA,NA,CASWQGWGQETQYF,TGTGCCAGCTGGCAGGGATGGGGTCAAGAGACCCAGTACTTC
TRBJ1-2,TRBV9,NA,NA,CASGLRGGYTF,TGTGCCAGTGGACTTCGGGGTGGCTACACCTTC
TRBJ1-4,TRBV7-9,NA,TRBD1,CASSSDRAKLFF,TGTGCCAGCAGCTCGGACAGGGCAAAACTGTTTTTT
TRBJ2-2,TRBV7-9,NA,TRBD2,CASSWGTSGSGGRELFF,TGTGCCAGCAGCTGGGGGACTAGCGGGAGCGGGGGCCGGGAGCTGTTTTTT
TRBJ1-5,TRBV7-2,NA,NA,CASSLYTGQPQHF,TGTGCCAGCAGCTTATACACAGGTCAGCCCCAGCATTTT
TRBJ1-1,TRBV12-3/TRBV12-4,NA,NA,CASSLARNTEAFF,TGTGCCAGCAGTTTAGCGAGGAACACTGAAGCTTTCTTT
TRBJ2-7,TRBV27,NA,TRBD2,CASSLRYTAGGYPLQYF,TGTGCCAGCAGTTTACGATATACGGCGGGAGGATACCCCTTGCAGTACTTC
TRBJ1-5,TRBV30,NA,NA,CAWSVLADSNQPQHF,TGTGCCTGGAGTGTACTGGCAGATAGCAATCAGCCCCAGCATTTT
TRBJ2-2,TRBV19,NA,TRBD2,CASNWREDGELFF,TGTGCCAGTAATTGGCGGGAGGACGGGGAGCTGTTTTTT
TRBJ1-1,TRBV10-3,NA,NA,CAGSLGGNTEAFF,TGTGCCGGTTCTTTGGGGGGGAACACTGAAGCTTTCTTT
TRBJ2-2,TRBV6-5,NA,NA,CASSRDSYNTGELFF,TGTGCCAGCAGTAGGGACTCCTACAACACCGGGGAGCTGTTTTTT
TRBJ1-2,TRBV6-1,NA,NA,CASSEAGGYGYTF,TGTGCCAGCAGTGAAGCAGGTGGCTATGGCTACACCTTC
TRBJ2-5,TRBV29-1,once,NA,CSVGRGSAQYF,TGCAGCGTTGGCAGGGGTTCGGCCCAGTACTTC
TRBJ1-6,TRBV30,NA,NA,CAWSIGQNSPLHF,TGTGCCTGGAGTATCGGGCAGAATTCACCCCTCCACTTT